This T cell receptor beta chain was documented in a study of cytomegalovirus exposure and HLA in healthy donors. Study-wide results and caveats: Some TCR beta chains (about 170 of them) were listed as cytomegalovirus-associated.

The PCR employed 60 Vbeta primers together with 13 Jbeta primers. How the authors handled the data: Later reanalysis found around 80 million unique TCR beta chains, roughly 9.9 million of them shared. The data were produced by immunoSEQ multiplex PCR, yet TCRdb's version contains in-frame clones alone and is incomplete. The DNA gave D and trimming, while V, J and clone size come from that table. The sample has around 140,000 clones, roughly 79% seen once. A word on this clone: Its cognate antigen is unknown.

V was clipped by 6 bases and J by 0 bases, with 8 bases between them. Germline V CDR1 and CDR2: MNHEY, SMNVEV (reference sequence). This CDR3 is built from 13 residues. The receptor was derived from a male donor in good health and CMV-seronegative. Sequencing was done on a sample of PBMCs. This chain uses TRBV27 with TRBJ1-1; no reliable D call. This CDR3 is CASSLIMNTEAFF. The DNA of the CDR3 is TGTGCCAGCAGCCTAATTATGAACACTGAAGCTTTCTTT.